One sample yielded the 15 T cell receptor beta chains listed below, sequenced in a study of T cell responses to AZD1222 COVID-19 vaccine. Repertoires were generated with immunoSEQ multiplex PCR, while TCRdb's copy carries only in-frame clones and drops some. The sample holds about 150,000 clones, less than 90% seen once. Material: peripheral blood, obtained on day 0 of MenACWY control vaccination. Source of these receptors: an adult in good health.

The chain is built from TRBV30 and TRBJ2-7, with D maybe TRBD2 (7 bases). The V end was cut by 4 bases, the J end by 2 bases, with 12 bases between. The CDR3 runs to 13 residues. Germline assignment: CDR1 GTSNPN and CDR2 SVGIG (reference sequence). The CDR3 region is CAWNRGAAYEQYF. As DNA, the CDR3 is TGTGCCTGGAATCGGGGGGCTGCCTACGAGCAGTACTTC.

J is TRBJ2-1 and V is TRBV7-2; D unclear. Germline lookup yields CDR1 SGHTA and CDR2 FQGNSA. The germline V and J ends were trimmed by 4 bases and 9 bases, with 10 bases remaining between them. The CDR3 totals 12 residues. Written as DNA, the CDR3 is TGTGCCAGCAGCTATGACTCGGGTGAGCAGTTCTTC. The encoded protein is CASSYDSGEQFF.

V gene TRBV6-5 combines with J gene TRBJ1-6; no reliable D call. Per the germline V gene, CDR1 is MNHEY and CDR2 is SVGAGI. This CDR3 is 16 amino acids long. The germline V and J ends were trimmed by 0 bases and 3 bases, with 9 bases remaining between them. The chain's CDR3 is CASSYSHLGYNSPLHF. CDR3 DNA: TGTGCCAGCAGTTACTCACACCTCGGCTATAATTCACCCCTCCACTTT.

This sequence joins TRBV7-2 and TRBJ2-2; 9 nucleotides align to TRBD2. This CDR3 contains 16 residues. V gave up 3 bases and J gave up 4 bases; unmatched junction bases: 6. The V gene's germline CDR1 is SGHTA and CDR2 FQGNSA. In DNA form, the CDR3 reads TGTGCCAGCAGCTTCGATAGCGGGAGAGGCACCGGGGAGCTGTTTTTT. Translation: CASSFDSGRGTGELFF.

This chain links TRBV5-1 with TRBJ2-1; 10 bases align to TRBD1. V was clipped by 4 bases and J by 10 bases; unmatched bases: 8. Germline lookup yields CDR1 SGHRS and CDR2 YFSETQ. The CDR3 is 14 amino acids. DNA of the CDR3: TGCGCCAGCAGCGCGGGGGACAGGGGTAGCGAGCAGTTCTTC. Translating gives CASSAGDRGSEQFF.

The V call is TRBV6-5, the J call TRBJ1-1, with D perhaps matching TRBD1 (5 bases). Germline V CDR1 and CDR2: MNHEY, SVGAGI. This CDR3 is 12 amino acids long. V was pared by 6 bases and J by 7 bases, with 12 bases between. The DNA of the CDR3 is TGTGCCAGCAGGGGGGAACAGCTTGAAGCTTTCTTT. Translation: CASRGEQLEAFF.

The chain combines TRBV28 with TRBJ1-2; TRBD1 is a possible D gene (6 bases). V was pared by 5 bases and J by 4 bases, with 8 bases between. Germline-derived CDR1 and CDR2 are MDHEN and SYDVKM. The CDR3 sequence is 12 residues long. CDR3 DNA sequence: TGTGCCAGCAGTACGGACAGCTATGGCTACACCTTC. Translation: CASSTDSYGYTF.

The CDR3 sequence: CASSSGGHGELFF. CDR3 nucleotides: TGTGCCAGTAGTTCAGGGGGCCACGGGGAGCTGTTTTTT. V gene TRBV19 combines with J gene TRBJ2-2, with 8 bases aligning to TRBD1. Trimming cost V 5 bases and J 7 bases; bases outside gene matches: 3. The CDR3 loop spans 13 amino acids. Germline loops: CDR1 LNHDA, CDR2 SQIVND (reference sequence).

V usage is TRBV11-2 and J usage is TRBJ2-2, with TRBD1 matching over 8 bases. V gave up 6 bases and J gave up 3 bases; unmatched junction bases: 6. The CDR3 loop spans 15 amino acids. Germline loops: CDR1 SGHAT, CDR2 FQNNGV. As DNA, the CDR3 is TGTGCCAGCAGTTCACAGGGGGTGGACACCGGGGAGCTGTTTTTT. It yields the protein CASSSQGVDTGELFF.

This rearrangement joins TRBV5-1 to TRBJ2-2; 8 bases fit TRBD2. The germline CDR1 and CDR2 sequences are SGHRS and YFSETQ. V trimming: 4 bases; J trimming: 3 bases; junction bases outside the gene matches: 8. The CDR3 is 16 residues long. As DNA, the CDR3 is TGCGCCAGCAGCGCGGGGGGCGCGGTAGACACCGGGGAGCTGTTTTTT. Residues: CASSAGGAVDTGELFF.

This clone was counted a single time. The CDR3 is CASSPRILAGGGETQYF. The CDR3 bases are TGTGCCAGCAGCCCCCGAATACTAGCGGGGGGCGGGGAGACCCAGTACTTC. V is TRBV7-8 and J is TRBJ2-5, with TRBD2 matching over 12 bases. The CDR3 is made up of 17 amino acids. Germline assignment: CDR1 SGHVS and CDR2 FQNEAQ. Trimming at V came to 5 bases and at J to 5 bases, leaving 12 bases not matched to a gene. The complete variable domain, with remaining parts taken from reference TRBV7-8 and TRBJ2-5, reads GAGVSQSPRYKVAKRGQDVALRCDPISGHVSLFWYQQALGQGPEFLTYFQNEAQLDKSGLPSDRFFAERPEGSVSTLKIQRTQQEDSAVYLCASSPRILAGGGETQYFGPGTRLLVL.

This clone appeared once. The rearrangement links TRBV6-5 to TRBJ1-6; possibly TRBD1 for D (6 bases). The V end was cut by 6 bases, the J end by 12 bases, with 12 bases between. The CDR3 loop spans 12 amino acids. Germline assignment: CDR1 MNHEY and CDR2 SVGAGI. The CDR3 loop reads CASRSGTLPLHF. In nucleotides, the CDR3 is TGTGCCAGCAGGTCCGGGACATTACCCCTCCACTTT.

This clone turned up a few times. V is TRBV28 and J is TRBJ1-1; unclear D gene. Germline lookup yields CDR1 MDHEN and CDR2 SYDVKM. Trimming left V 5 bases short and J 5 bases short, with 18 bases between. The CDR3 covers 15 residues. The CDR3 nucleotides are TGTGCCAGCAGTCCGGGGTCCGAAGGGAGGACTGAAGCTTTCTTT. It translates to CASSPGSEGRTEAFF.

J is TRBJ2-7 and V is TRBV10-2; perhaps TRBD2 as D (6 bases). Trimming cost V 6 bases and J 0 bases, with 9 bases left between them. CDR1 and CDR2 from the germline V gene are WSHSY and SAAADI. The CDR3 contains 13 residues. The CDR3, as DNA: TGCGCCAGCAGGGGGACTGACTCCTACGAGCAGTACGTC. As protein: CASRGTDSYEQYV.

The gene calls are TRBV28 and TRBJ2-2, with TRBD2 identical over 7 bases. Trimming removed 5 bases from V and 1 base from J; junction bases left unmatched: 4. CDR3 length: 15 amino acids. Germline loops: CDR1 MDHEN, CDR2 SYDVKM. The CDR3 DNA is TGTGCCAGCAGTCCGGGGGGAGGGAACACCGGGGAGCTGTTTTTT. Translated, it gives CASSPGGGNTGELFF.